These T cell receptor beta chains were read from a single sample in a study of radiotherapy plus CTLA-4 blockade in lung cancer. Measured with immunoSEQ multiplex PCR; TCRdb has only the in-frame clones, and not every one. The data hold roughly 98,000 clones, with approximately 78% observed a single time. The starting material was peripheral blood, obtained from a patient treated with radiotherapy plus ipilimumab. These TCRs come from a human donor with non-small cell lung cancer who had a partial response to radiotherapy plus ipilimumab. CDR3s include the opening cysteine and the closing phenylalanine or tryptophan. D genes are given only for firm matches. A row's size may be missing; if present it is once, few, many or a size class.

D gene | clone size | J gene | V gene | CDR3 protein | CDR3 DNA
TRBD2 | - | TRBJ2-7 | TRBV28 | CASSQWAGGYEQYF | TGTGCCAGCAGTCAGTGGGCCGGGGGGTACGAGCAGTACTTC
- | - | TRBJ1-1 | TRBV6-1 | CASGVDRASEAFF | TGTGCCAGCGGGGTCGACAGAGCCTCGGAAGCTTTCTTT
- | - | TRBJ1-1 | TRBV7-7 | CASSPLSTGNTEAFF | TGTGCCAGCAGCCCGTTATCGACAGGAAACACTGAAGCTTTCTTT
- | few | TRBJ2-7 | TRBV19 | CASSASRLYEQYF | TGTGCCAGTAGTGCCTCCCGACTCTACGAGCAGTACTTC
- | - | TRBJ2-5 | TRBV6-6 | CAAAGGQETQYF | TGTGCGGCGGCCGGCGGCCAAGAGACCCAGTACTTC
TRBD2 | - | TRBJ2-2 | TRBV27 | CASSVGRMAGELFF | TGTGCCAGCAGCGTCGGGAGGATGGCCGGGGAGCTGTTTTTT
- | - | TRBJ2-5 | TRBV5-1 | CASSLGTYGETQYF | TGCGCCAGCAGCTTGGGGACTTACGGGGAGACCCAGTACTTC
TRBD1 | many | TRBJ2-3 | TRBV13 | CASSSGTEQGAETDTQYF | TGTGCCAGCAGCTCCGGGACGGAACAGGGGGCGGAGACAGATACGCAGTATTTT
- | - | TRBJ2-1 | TRBV27 | CASSLTGEQFF | TGTGCCAGCAGTTTAACCGGGGAGCAGTTCTTC
TRBD1 | - | TRBJ1-1 | TRBV16 | CASSPDRATEAFF | TGTGCCAGCAGCCCGGACAGGGCGACTGAAGCTTTCTTT
- | - | TRBJ2-7 | TRBV11-2 | CASRTNSYEQYF | TGTGCCAGCAGGACTAACAGCTACGAGCAGTACTTC
- | few | TRBJ2-7 | TRBV5-6 | CASSLGGLRGEQYF | TGTGCCAGCAGCTTGGGCGGTTTGCGAGGTGAGCAGTACTTC
- | few | TRBJ2-7 | TRBV6-5 | CASSGDINEQYF | TGTGCCAGCAGTGGGGACATCAACGAGCAGTACTTC
TRBD1 | - | TRBJ1-3 | TRBV6-5 | CASSPTGGPGNTIYF | TGTGCCAGCAGTCCCACAGGGGGACCTGGAAACACCATATATTTT
- | - | TRBJ2-6 | TRBV19 | CASSAGVPSGANVLTF | TGTGCCAGTAGCGCCGGGGTCCCCTCTGGGGCCAACGTCCTGACTTTC
TRBD2 | - | TRBJ2-1 | TRBV5-4 | CASTSGLADSYNEQFF | TGTGCCAGCACCTCGGGACTAGCGGACTCCTACAATGAGCAGTTCTTC
TRBD1 | - | TRBJ2-7 | TRBV5-1 | CASSSTNRGLSWEQYF | TGCGCCAGCAGTTCTACGAACAGGGGGCTGAGTTGGGAGCAGTACTTC
- | - | TRBJ2-5 | TRBV2 | CASSEGTETSQGETQYF | TGTGCCAGCAGTGAAGGCACAGAGACCTCCCAGGGGGAGACCCAGTACTTC
TRBD1 | - | TRBJ1-1 | TRBV27 | CASSSRTGLNTEAFF | TGTGCCAGCAGTTCCCGGACAGGACTGAACACTGAAGCTTTCTTT
- | few | TRBJ2-1 | TRBV5-1 | CASSLEAAAYNEQFF | TGCGCCAGCAGCTTGGAGGCGGCCGCCTACAATGAGCAGTTCTTC
- | - | TRBJ2-7 | TRBV7-2 | CASSLGQLYEQYF | TGTGCCAGCAGCTTAGGACAGCTCTACGAGCAGTACTTC
TRBD1 | few | TRBJ2-7 | TRBV10-3 | CASSEPGQVLYEQYF | TGTGCCAGCAGTGAACCGGGACAGGTTCTCTACGAGCAGTACTTC
TRBD1 | - | TRBJ1-3 | TRBV5-4 | CASTRDSQVGNTIYF | TGTGCCAGCACCCGGGACAGTCAAGTTGGAAACACCATATATTTT
TRBD2 | few | TRBJ2-7 | TRBV29-1 | CSVKLAGIFYEQYF | TGCAGCGTAAAACTAGCGGGAATTTTCTACGAGCAGTACTTC
- | - | TRBJ1-1 | TRBV21-1 | CANDRVFYTEAFF | TGTGCCAACGACAGGGTTTTTTACACTGAAGCTTTCTTT
TRBD1 | - | TRBJ2-6 | TRBV5-6 | CASSFGQGFFSGANVLTF | TGTGCCAGCAGCTTTGGACAGGGGTTTTTCTCTGGGGCCAACGTCCTGACTTTC
- | - | TRBJ2-3 | TRBV7-7 | CASSLGPPTDTQYF | TGTGCCAGCAGCTTAGGGCCCCCCACAGATACGCAGTATTTT
TRBD1 | once | TRBJ1-2 | TRBV20-1 | CSATGGYGYTF | TGCAGTGCTACAGGGGGCTATGGCTACACCTTC
TRBD1 | few | TRBJ2-3 | TRBV18 | CASSPPGGRDTQYF | TGTGCCAGCTCACCCCCAGGGGGCAGAGATACGCAGTATTTT
TRBD2 | - | TRBJ2-1 | TRBV28 | CASREGTSNEQFF | TGTGCCAGCAGGGAAGGGACTAGCAATGAGCAGTTCTTC